This TCR beta chain is drawn from a study of blood T cell repertoires in COVID-19. Some clones are missing from TCRdb's copy, which holds only in-frame ones; the method was immunoSEQ multiplex PCR. The sample shows around 310,000 clones, over 85% of them seen only once. V lost 4 bases to trimming and J lost 8 bases; unmatched junction nucleotides: 25. The germline CDR1 and CDR2 sequences are LGHDT and YNNKEL (reference sequence). This CDR3 spans 20 amino acids. Across roughly 25 US areas, participants ranged in age from roughly 18 to 95 years. The receptor was derived from a woman in her twenties or thirties who had recovered from COVID-19. The sequenced sample consisted of PBMCs or T cells enriched from blood (not recorded which). The rearrangement uses TRBV3-1 (or the pseudogene TRBV3-2) and TRBJ2-1; 8 nucleotides line up with TRBD1. This chain's CDR3 is CASSLDRAPRPDGENDEQFF. CDR3 in DNA: TGTGCCAGCAGCCTGGACAGGGCCCCGAGACCAGACGGGGAAAATGATGAGCAGTTCTTC.